This T cell receptor (beta chain) was recovered during a study of T cells in Graves' hyperthyroidism and ophthalmopathy. TCR beta CDR3 sequences were amplified from RNA transcripts. In the first-round RT-PCR of the TCR CDR3, the HTBI primer set was used. TCRdb reprocessed the multiplex PCR reads with MiXCR, giving one entry per CDR3 protein. Seen here are 600,000 or so distinct CDR3 sequences, approximately 15% observed once, and the top ten hold 7.1%. This clonotype was seen at least ten times. The CDR3 is 13 amino acids. Germline V CDR1 and CDR2: MDHEN, SYDVKM. V lost 4 bases to trimming and J lost 2 bases, with 9 bases between them.

The sequenced sample was blood. The source is a woman younger than 30 with Graves' ophthalmopathy. The genes are TRBV28 and TRBJ2-7, with a possible D match to TRBD1 (5 bases). The DNA for the CDR3 is TGTGCCAGCAGTTCCTTGGGGCCCTACGAGCAGTACTTC. It is translated as CASSSLGPYEQYF.